The clone carrying this T cell receptor beta chain has only a few counts. This sample stems from a study of T cells in Graves' hyperthyroidism and ophthalmopathy. The CDR3 has 13 amino acids. Germline trimming cut 6 bases from V and 5 bases from J; bases unmatched to any gene: 4. Germline V lookup: CDR1 SQVTM, CDR2 ANQGSEA. Hyperthyroidism had been newly diagnosed in patients aged 18 to 65, and its duration was under 2 months. TCR beta CDR3 regions were amplified from RNA transcripts. First-round RT-PCR of the TCR CDR3 relied on the HTBI primer set. One entry per CDR3 protein, called by TCRdb with MiXCR from the multiplex PCR reads. This sample yields about 540,000 distinct CDR3 sequences, of which around 42% are seen a single time; about 8.3% belongs to the top ten.

The chain employs TRBV29-1 and TRBJ2-7; 13 bases fit TRBD2. Sequenced sample: peripheral blood or thyroid tissue (not recorded which). This TCR came from a woman aged 18-29 years with Graves' hyperthyroidism. The CDR3 DNA is TGCAGCGTGGGACTAGCGGGACGAAACGAGCAGTACTTC. It encodes CSVGLAGRNEQYF.